The 8 T cell receptor beta chains presented below share a single source sample, sequenced in a study of tissue T cells after allogeneic stem cell transplantation. Repertoires were generated with immunoSEQ multiplex PCR, while TCRdb's copy carries only in-frame clones and drops some. The table shows 20,000 to 25,000 clones, with 72% occurring only once. Sequenced material: spleen. The source is a female BALB/c mouse in good health. This strain's MHC haplotype is H2-d.

Turning to this clone: Gene and germline names: mouse. The sequence runs out 1 residue before the end of the CDR3; the remainder is reconstructed from the germline J gene. V is TRBV13-2 and J is TRBJ1-1; TRBD1 matches 8 bases. The CDR3 contains 14 residues. CDR1 and CDR2 from the germline V gene are NNHNN and SYGAGS (reference sequence). Germline trimming cut 2 bases from V and 4 bases from J; bases unmatched to any gene: 4. The CDR3 sequence is CASGDSGGSTEVFF. The sequenced CDR3 bases are TGTGCCAGCGGTGACTCAGGGGGCAGCACAGAAGTCTTC.

A remark on this clone: Gene names refer to mouse genes. Read coverage stops 1 residue before the CDR3 terminus; the germline J gene supplies the remainder. V is TRBV24 and J is TRBJ2-7; no clear D. The germline CDR1 and CDR2 sequences are KGHTA and FRNEEI. This CDR3 contains 10 residues. Trimming removed 2 bases from V and 5 bases from J, with 1 base in between. CDR3 loop: CASSLDEQYF. The sequenced CDR3 bases are TGTGCCAGCAGTCTGGATGAACAGTAC.

About this clone itself: Mouse names are used for the genes. The observed sequence ends 1 residue before the CDR3 terminus, with the missing tail filled in from the germline J gene. This chain links TRBV20 with TRBJ1-6; D not certain. Being an ORF, TRBJ1-6 has a function that is uncertain. CDR1 GFQATS and CDR2 STVNSAI come from the germline V gene. V was shortened by 3 bases and J by 7 bases, with 7 bases between the two germline ends. The CDR3 extends over 12 amino acids. The part of the CDR3 DNA that was read is TGTGGTGCTAGTGAGGGCAATTCGCCCCTCTAC. Amino acids: CGASEGNSPLY. Given in full, the CDR3 is CGASEGNSPLYF.

A few counts support this clone. Gene and germline names: mouse. Coverage ceases 1 residue before the CDR3 finishes, and the germline J gene fills in the end. The chain is built from TRBV13-3 and TRBJ1-4, with D perhaps matching TRBD1 (5 bases). The CDR3 is made up of 13 amino acids. Looked up from germline, CDR1 is NNHDY and CDR2 is SYVADS. V lost 2 bases to trimming and J lost 7 bases, with 9 bases between them. CDR3 residues: CASSEQESERLFF. The CDR3 DNA, read in part, is TGTGCCAGCAGTGAACAGGAGAGCGAAAGATTATTT.

This clone was recorded only once. The gene symbols are mouse symbols. CDR3 DNA, as far as it was read: TGTGCCAGCGGTGATGAGGGGGAAGACACCCAGTAC. As protein: CASGDEGEDTQY. The entire CDR3 protein reads CASGDEGEDTQYF. The genes are TRBV13-2 and TRBJ2-5; possible D gene TRBD1, 6 bases. The CDR3 end falls 1 residue outside the read, so it is completed with the germline J gene. Deletions cut 0 bases from V and 4 bases from J, with 6 bases between. The CDR3 runs 13 residues. Germline V gene lookup returns CDR1 NNHNN and CDR2 SYGAGS (reference sequence).

With respect to this clone: Gene labels here are mouse ones. The missing CDR3 end, 1 residue past where the read stops, is filled in from the germline J gene. The rearrangement links TRBV13-2 to TRBJ2-1; 10 nucleotides line up with TRBD2. CDR1 is NNHNN, CDR2 SYGAGS, per germline (reference sequence). The CDR3 runs 16 residues. With 2 bases clipped from V and 0 bases from J, the junction kept 2 bases outside the gene matches. CDR3 DNA (partial): TGTGCCAGCGGTGAGGACTGGGGGTATAACTATGCTGAGCAGTTC. Its translation is CASGEDWGYNYAEQF. The full CDR3 is CASGEDWGYNYAEQFF.

Concerning this clone itself: Germline and genes here are mouse. From the germline J gene comes the end of the CDR3, since the read stops 1 residue before it. The rearrangement uses TRBV13-2 and TRBJ2-5; TRBD2 is a possible D gene (7 bases). Germline assignment: CDR1 NNHNN and CDR2 SYGAGS (reference sequence). V lost 3 bases, J lost 6 bases, and 11 bases lay in between. This CDR3 spans 13 amino acids. The covered CDR3 bases are TGTGCCAGCGGTGGGGGGGCCGTGGACACCCAGTAC. Translation gives CASGGGAVDTQY. The complete CDR3 reads CASGGGAVDTQYF.

This clone appeared once. Gene names and germline refer to mouse. CDR3 in amino acids: CASGDALRTANSDYTF. The CDR3 DNA, read in part, is TGTGCCAGCGGTGATGCGTTGCGCACTGCAAACTCCGACTACACC. This sequence joins TRBV13-2 and TRBJ1-2; D ambiguous. Read sequence stops 1 residue before the CDR3 end, and the germline J gene provides the missing end. Trimming shortened V by 0 bases and J by 0 bases, and 12 bases separated the two germline ends. The germline gives CDR1 NNHNN, CDR2 SYGAGS (reference sequence). This CDR3 is 16 amino acids long.